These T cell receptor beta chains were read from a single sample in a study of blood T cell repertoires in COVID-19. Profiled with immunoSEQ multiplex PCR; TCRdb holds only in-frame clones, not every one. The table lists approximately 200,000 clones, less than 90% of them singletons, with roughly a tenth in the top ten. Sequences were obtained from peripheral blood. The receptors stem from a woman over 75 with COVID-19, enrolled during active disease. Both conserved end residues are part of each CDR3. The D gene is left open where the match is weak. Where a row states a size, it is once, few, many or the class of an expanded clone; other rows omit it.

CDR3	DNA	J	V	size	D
CASTLSADRGNEQFF	TGTGCCAGTACCCTTTCCGCGGACAGGGGTAATGAGCAGTTCTTC	TRBJ2-1	TRBV19	few	TRBD1
CASRPDSTEKLFF	TGTGCCAGCAGACCGGATTCGACAGAAAAACTGTTTTTT	TRBJ1-4	TRBV7-9	.	.
CASSRPGTETDTQYF	TGTGCCAGCAGCCGTCCCGGGACAGAAACAGATACGCAGTATTTT	TRBJ2-3	TRBV5-4	.	TRBD1
CASSLGPQGAAQPQHF	TGTGCCAGCAGCTTAGGACCACAGGGGGCGGCTCAGCCCCAGCATTTT	TRBJ1-5	TRBV7-6	few	TRBD1
CASSKTSGGYTDTQYF	TGTGCCAGCAGCAAAACTAGCGGGGGGTACACAGATACGCAGTATTTT	TRBJ2-3	TRBV9	.	TRBD2
CAWTGPNTGELFF	TGTGCCTGGACGGGTCCGAACACCGGGGAGCTGTTTTTT	TRBJ2-2	TRBV30	.	.
CASSLDAADTQYF	TGTGCCAGCAGCTTAGACGCGGCGGATACGCAGTATTTT	TRBJ2-3	TRBV7-9	once	.
CASSFGGYGYTF	TGTGCCAGCAGTTTCGGTGGCTATGGCTACACCTTC	TRBJ1-2	TRBV28	.	.
CASSPPDRVYGYTF	TGCGCCAGCAGCCCGCCGGACAGGGTCTATGGCTACACCTTC	TRBJ1-2	TRBV5-1	.	TRBD1
CASRDRPNSGNTIYF	TGTGCCAGCAGGGACAGGCCCAACTCTGGAAACACCATATATTTT	TRBJ1-3	TRBV6-5	.	TRBD1
CASSYSGYGYTF	TGTGCCAGCAGTTATTCCGGGTATGGCTACACCTTC	TRBJ1-2	TRBV6-5	.	.
CASSLGQAKETQYF	TGCGCCAGCAGCTTGGGGCAGGCCAAAGAGACCCAGTACTTC	TRBJ2-5	TRBV5-1	.	.
CASSETAVISPLHF	TGTGCCAGCAGTGAAACAGCGGTAATCTCACCCCTCCACTTT	TRBJ1-6	TRBV6-1	.	.
CASSSGLAVFDNEQFF	TGCGCCAGCTCCTCGGGTCTAGCGGTATTTGACAATGAGCAGTTCTTC	TRBJ2-1	TRBV5-1	few	TRBD2
CASSHPQGGTQYF	TGTGCCAGCAGCCACCCCCAAGGAGGTACGCAGTATTTT	TRBJ2-3	TRBV11-2	.	.
CASSDPGQEGYTF	TGTGCCAGCAGTGACCCGGGACAGGAAGGCTACACCTTC	TRBJ1-2	TRBV6-2/TRBV6-3	once	TRBD1
CATSEAGGSDRYNEQFF	TGTGCCACCAGTGAGGCTGGAGGAAGCGACAGGTACAATGAGCAGTTCTTC	TRBJ2-1	TRBV24-1	once	.
CASRASGAREKLFF	TGTGCCAGCCGTGCCTCAGGGGCGCGCGAAAAACTGTTTTTT	TRBJ1-4	TRBV2	.	.
CASSLLTVKETQYF	TGCGCCAGCAGCTTGTTAACGGTCAAAGAGACCCAGTACTTC	TRBJ2-5	TRBV5-1	once	.
CASSPRTGGEKLFF	TGTGCCAGCAGCCCGAGGACAGGGGGGGAAAAACTGTTTTTT	TRBJ1-4	TRBV3-1/TRBV3-2	.	TRBD1
CASSRVGQANVETQYF	TGTGCCAGCAGCCGAGTGGGACAGGCGAACGTAGAGACCCAGTACTTC	TRBJ2-5	TRBV11-2	.	TRBD1
CAIQGRQGEAQYF	TGTGCCATCCAGGGGCGACAGGGCGAGGCGCAGTACTTC	TRBJ2-7	TRBV10-3	.	TRBD1
CASSRGQGALPLHF	TGTGCCAGCAGCAGGGGACAGGGGGCTTTACCCCTCCACTTT	TRBJ1-6	TRBV7-8	.	TRBD1
CASSRGTALEPQHF	TGTGCCAGTAGTAGGGGGACAGCCCTGGAGCCCCAGCATTTT	TRBJ1-5	TRBV19	.	TRBD1
CASRGQGLGRQPQHF	TGTGCCAGCAGGGGACAGGGCCTGGGGCGTCAGCCCCAGCATTTT	TRBJ1-5	TRBV6-5	once	TRBD1
CASRTGSQYEQYF	TGTGCCAGCAGGACAGGGAGCCAATACGAGCAGTACTTC	TRBJ2-7	TRBV6-5	.	TRBD1
CASSEQGAGELFF	TGTGCCAGCTCGGAACAGGGGGCCGGGGAGCTGTTTTTT	TRBJ2-2	TRBV18	.	TRBD1
CASRLGGNNSPLHF	TGCGCCAGCAGACTGGGGGGGAATAATTCACCCCTCCACTTT	TRBJ1-6	TRBV10-2	.	.
CASIGDRKGASPLHF	TGTGCCAGCATCGGCGACAGGAAGGGAGCTTCACCCCTCCACTTT	TRBJ1-6	TRBV6-5	.	.
CASSSLGGGGNQPQHF	TGTGCCAGCAGTTCCTTGGGGGGGGGAGGCAATCAGCCCCAGCATTTT	TRBJ1-5	TRBV6-5	.	.
CASSEGGASQPQHF	TGTGCCAGCAGTGAAGGGGGAGCCTCTCAGCCCCAGCATTTT	TRBJ1-5	TRBV6-1	.	.
CASSYRGGGARQPQHF	TGTGCCAGCAGTTACCGCGGAGGAGGTGCGCGGCAGCCCCAGCATTTT	TRBJ1-5	TRBV28	few	.
CASSLYSTTDTQYF	TGTGCCAGCAGCTTATACAGTACCACAGATACGCAGTATTTT	TRBJ2-3	TRBV7-9	.	.
CASRGDRGTEAFF	TGTGCCAGCAGGGGGGACAGGGGCACTGAAGCTTTCTTT	TRBJ1-1	TRBV6-5	.	TRBD1
CASSLRPGGTGELFF	TGTGCCAGCAGCTTACGTCCGGGGGGGACCGGGGAGCTGTTTTTT	TRBJ2-2	TRBV7-2	.	TRBD2
CASSIRGRVGSSPLHF	TGTGCCAGTAGTATCCGCGGCAGGGTTGGGTCTTCACCCCTCCACTTT	TRBJ1-6	TRBV19	few	.
CAIRASAAPGQETQYF	TGTGCCATCCGGGCTAGCGCCGCACCAGGGCAAGAGACCCAGTACTTC	TRBJ2-5	TRBV10-3	.	.
CASSRTGDQPQHF	TGTGCCAGCTCACGGACGGGAGATCAGCCCCAGCATTTT	TRBJ1-5	TRBV18	.	.
CASSQLYHGQGYEQYF	TGTGCCAGCAGCCAGTTGTATCACGGACAGGGCTACGAGCAGTACTTC	TRBJ2-7	TRBV3-1/TRBV3-2	.	TRBD1
CASSRGGTVQGTEAFF	TGTGCCAGCAGCCGCGGGGGGACCGTCCAGGGAACTGAAGCTTTCTTT	TRBJ1-1	TRBV14	.	.
CASSSPGDWTEKLFF	TGTGCCAGTAGTTCGCCAGGGGATTGGACTGAAAAACTGTTTTTT	TRBJ1-4	TRBV19	once	.
CASSQAISPTGAAFF	TGTGCCAGCAGCCAAGCGATCAGCCCCACAGGGGCGGCTTTCTTT	TRBJ1-1	TRBV3-1/TRBV3-2	.	TRBD1
CASSPRRTSYEQYF	TGTGCCAGCTCACCTCGAAGGACTTCCTACGAGCAGTACTTC	TRBJ2-7	TRBV18	once	.
CASIGTRGTEAFF	TGTGCCAGTATCGGGACACGAGGGACTGAAGCTTTCTTT	TRBJ1-1	TRBV19	.	.
CASSPPTGASPLHF	TGTGCCAGCAGTCCACCGACAGGGGCCTCACCCCTCCACTTT	TRBJ1-6	TRBV6-2/TRBV6-3	.	TRBD1
CASNYGGGPMNTEAFF	TGTGCCAGCAATTACGGGGGAGGACCCATGAACACTGAAGCTTTCTTT	TRBJ1-1	TRBV6-5	.	.
CASSSDGGTNTQYF	TGTGCCAGCAGCTCAGACGGGGGAACGAATACGCAGTATTTT	TRBJ2-3	TRBV9	.	.
CATSDSVRETQYF	TGTGCCACCAGTGATTCGGTCCGAGAGACCCAGTACTTC	TRBJ2-5	TRBV24-1	.	.
CASSLLGTGQETQYF	TGTGCCAGCAGCTTACTGGGGACAGGCCAAGAGACCCAGTACTTC	TRBJ2-5	TRBV7-6	.	TRBD1
CASSFMPGDNEKLFF	TGTGCCAGCAGCTTTATGCCAGGGGATAATGAAAAACTGTTTTTT	TRBJ1-4	TRBV7-9	.	.
CASSQTGGAEKLFF	TGTGCCAGCAGTCAAACAGGGGGCGCCGAAAAACTGTTTTTT	TRBJ1-4	TRBV6-5	.	TRBD1
CASSDPSRAGRRGYTF	TGTGCCAGCAGTGACCCCTCCCGGGCGGGCCGTAGAGGCTACACCTTC	TRBJ1-2	TRBV6-1	few	.
CASSPSGQGKNTEAFF	TGCGCCAGCAGCCCCTCCGGACAGGGTAAAAACACTGAAGCTTTCTTT	TRBJ1-1	TRBV5-1	.	TRBD1
CASRFTPYNEQFF	TGTGCCAGCAGGTTTACACCATACAATGAGCAGTTCTTC	TRBJ2-1	TRBV6-6	few	.
CASSLGTGSNQPQHF	TGTGCCAGCAGCTTGGGAACAGGAAGCAATCAGCCCCAGCATTTT	TRBJ1-5	TRBV5-6	.	.
CASSYRTGKDTEAFF	TGCGCCAGCAGCTATAGGACAGGGAAGGACACTGAAGCTTTCTTT	TRBJ1-1	TRBV5-1	.	TRBD1
CASSPGQGQETQYF	TGTGCCAGCTCACCAGGGCAGGGCCAGGAGACCCAGTACTTC	TRBJ2-5	TRBV18	.	.
CASSPGGAGGQDTQYF	TGTGCCAGCAGCCCTGGGGGAGCGGGGGGGCAAGATACGCAGTATTTT	TRBJ2-3	TRBV7-3	.	TRBD2
CASSLDLRNEQFF	TGTGCCAGCAGCTTAGATTTGCGCAATGAGCAGTTCTTC	TRBJ2-1	TRBV11-2	.	.
CASRLQWDTQYF	TGTGCCAGCAGATTACAGTGGGATACGCAGTATTTT	TRBJ2-3	TRBV2	.	.